The next 15 T cell receptor beta chains were all read from a single sample in a study of blood T cells in healthy people across ages (dated by TCRdb to the mid-2010s). Libraries were prepared through 5' RACE. Sequenced on an Illumina HiSeq 2500. A second PCR of roughly 7 to 12 cycles was performed with a sample-barcoded 5' primer and a J-beta primer mix. The public sequencing data were trimmed at Q25 with fastp and processed into clonotypes with MiXCR by TCRdb, which kept only in-frame beta chains. Each CDR3 protein appears once, grouped with its most common genes and DNA. Here the sample has 1 million or so distinct CDR3 sequences; under 45% occur a single time. The top ten constitute about 20% of the sample. The sample taken for sequencing was blood. The receptors were sampled from a woman in her sixties in good health.

CDR3 in amino acids: CASSGLERGETQYF. The DNA of the CDR3 is TGTGCCAGCAGTGGGCTAGAGAGGGGGGAGACCCAGTACTTC. The V call is TRBV25-1, the J call TRBJ2-5; D is perhaps TRBD1 (6 bases). This CDR3 has 14 amino acids. CDR1 and CDR2 (germline): MGHDK, SYGVNS. V was trimmed by 4 bases and J by 5 bases, leaving 14 bases between them.

The chain links TRBV11-1 to TRBJ1-1; D gene ambiguous. From germline, CDR1 is SGHAT and CDR2 FQDESV (reference sequence). The CDR3 length is 13 residues. The ends were cut back, 4 bases at V and 2 bases at J, with 8 bases in the middle. The CDR3 coding sequence is TGTGCCAGCAGCTCAAGGGCCAACACTGAAGCTTTCTTT. Translating it yields CASSSRANTEAFF.

CDR3 in DNA: TGTGCCAGCAGGCATACAGGGGGCTTGGGCAATCAGCCCCAGCATTTT. Residues: CASRHTGGLGNQPQHF. J is TRBJ1-5 and V is TRBV6-2 or TRBV6-3; TRBD1 aligns across 9 bases. V shed 6 bases and J 2 bases; nucleotides not matched to a gene: 8. This CDR3 region has 16 residues. Germline CDR1 is MNHEY and CDR2 is SVGEGT.

The gene calls are TRBV7-2 and TRBJ2-5; TRBD2 agrees at 14 bases. The J call may be faulty, since TRBJ2-7 better matches the DNA end. CDR1 is SGHTA and CDR2 is FQGNSA in the germline V gene. This CDR3 region has 18 residues. CDR3 DNA sequence: TGTGCCAGCAGCTTAATGGGACTAGCGGGGGCAGGGGGAGGCGAGCAGTACTTC. Its translation is CASSLMGLAGAGGGEQYF.

In its sample, this clonotype was seen many times. V is TRBV13 and J is TRBJ2-7; 12 bases fit TRBD2. Trimming took 5 bases from V and 3 from J; bases not matched to a gene: 5. CDR3 length equals 15 residues. Per germline, CDR1 PRHDT and CDR2 FYEKMQ (reference sequence). The CDR3 DNA reads as TGTGCCAGCAGCCGTCGACTAGCGGGAGTCTACGAGCAGTACTTC. Translated, it gives CASSRRLAGVYEQYF.

This clonotype came up many times. This chain uses TRBV29-1 with TRBJ2-7; D is unresolved. V was cut by 4 bases and J by 3 bases, with 10 bases left in between. Germline V gene data show CDR1 as SQVTM and CDR2 as ANQGSEA. The CDR3 contains 12 residues. The CDR3 region is CSVGGSYYEQYF. CDR3 DNA sequence: TGCAGCGTTGGTGGCAGTTACTACGAGCAGTACTTC.

This clonotype turned up a few times. The J gene is TRBJ1-2, the V gene TRBV29-1; 7 positions match TRBD1. V dropped 4 bases and J dropped 2; count of bases not matched to a gene: 7. This CDR3 comprises 14 residues. The germline V gene encodes CDR1 SQVTM and CDR2 ANQGSEA. CDR3 DNA: TGCAGCGTTGCGAGGCAGGGGGGGAACTATGGCTACACCTTC. It encodes CSVARQGGNYGYTF. The full variable domain, with the rest looked up from reference TRBV29-1 and TRBJ1-2, is SAVISQKPSRDICQRGTSLTIQCQVDSQVTMMFWYRQQPGQSLTLIATANQGSEATYESGFVIDKFPISRPNLTFSTLTVSNMSPEDSSIYLCSVARQGGNYGYTFGSGTRLTVV.

The chain links TRBV15 to TRBJ2-5; 7 nucleotides match TRBD2. The CDR3 is made up of 15 amino acids. V trimming: 3 bases; J trimming: 11 bases; junction bases outside the gene matches: 15. Germline V gene lookup returns CDR1 LNHNV and CDR2 YYDKDF (reference sequence). The DNA of the CDR3 is TGTGCCACCAGCAGGCAGGGTGGCGGGAGCAGTGAGCAGTACTTC. This sequence encodes CATSRQGGGSSEQYF.

The chain uses TRBV20-1 and TRBJ2-7, with 10 bases matching TRBD1. V was pared by 0 bases and J by 1 base, with 6 bases of the junction left unmatched. This CDR3 region has 16 residues. Germline values: CDR1 DFQATT, CDR2 SNEGSKA (reference sequence). For the CDR3, the DNA is TGCAGTGCTAGAGATGAGGGACAGGGGAGATCCTACGAGCAGTACTTC. Its translation: CSARDEGQGRSYEQYF.

This chain joins TRBV20-1 and TRBJ2-7; 9 nucleotides match TRBD1. Germline CDR1 reads DFQATT; CDR2 reads SNEGSKA (reference sequence). This CDR3 region has 14 residues. The ends lost 6 bases at V and 1 base at J; junction bases unmatched: 7. The CDR3 DNA sequence: TGCAGTGCCAACCGGGACAGGGCTTCCTACGAGCAGTACTTC. Its protein is CSANRDRASYEQYF.

This chain links TRBV28 with TRBJ1-5; D perhaps matches TRBD1 (6 bases). Germline V lookup: CDR1 MDHEN, CDR2 SYDVKM. There are 15 residues in the CDR3. Trimming cost V 7 bases and J 6 bases, with 19 bases left between them. The CDR3 is CASNTLLQGVQPQHF. CDR3 sequence (DNA): TGTGCCAGCAACACACTCCTACAGGGAGTTCAGCCCCAGCATTTT.

The rearrangement uses TRBV20-1 and TRBJ2-7; 7 nucleotides line up with TRBD2. V trimming: 4 bases; J trimming: 4 bases; junction bases outside the gene matches: 7. CDR1 is DFQATT and CDR2 is SNEGSKA in the germline V gene (reference sequence). CDR3 length equals 13 residues. CDR3 sequence: CSAITGGSYEQYF. CDR3 nucleotides: TGCAGTGCTATCACGGGAGGTAGTTACGAGCAGTACTTC.

The chain employs TRBV5-1 and TRBJ1-1; D is ambiguous. Germline V gene data show CDR1 as SGHRS and CDR2 as YFSETQ. V dropped 0 bases and J dropped 0 bases, with 6 bases sitting between them. The length of the CDR3 is 14 residues. The CDR3 loop reads CASSLAAVNTEAFF. The CDR3 DNA reads TGCGCCAGCAGCTTGGCTGCGGTGAACACTGAAGCTTTCTTT.

The V call is TRBV29-1, the J call TRBJ2-1, with D tentatively TRBD1 or TRBD2 (5 bases each). The CDR3 length is 14 residues. Germline V gives CDR1 SQVTM, CDR2 ANQGSEA. V lost 7 bases, J lost 4 bases, and 17 bases lay in between. Here the CDR3 DNA reads TGCAGCGCTCTACTAGGTAGGGGTTACAATGAGCAGTTCTTC. It codes for CSALLGRGYNEQFF.

This rearrangement joins TRBV20-1 to TRBJ2-1, with 13 nucleotides matching TRBD2. Trimming removed 6 bases from V and 1 base from J; junction bases left unmatched: 18. The CDR3 spans 20 residues. Germline V CDR1 and CDR2: DFQATT, SNEGSKA (reference sequence). The CDR3 is CSARGDTSGRAPWSYNEQFF. CDR3 sequence (DNA): TGCAGTGCGAGGGGGGATACTAGCGGGAGGGCCCCTTGGTCCTACAATGAGCAGTTCTTC.